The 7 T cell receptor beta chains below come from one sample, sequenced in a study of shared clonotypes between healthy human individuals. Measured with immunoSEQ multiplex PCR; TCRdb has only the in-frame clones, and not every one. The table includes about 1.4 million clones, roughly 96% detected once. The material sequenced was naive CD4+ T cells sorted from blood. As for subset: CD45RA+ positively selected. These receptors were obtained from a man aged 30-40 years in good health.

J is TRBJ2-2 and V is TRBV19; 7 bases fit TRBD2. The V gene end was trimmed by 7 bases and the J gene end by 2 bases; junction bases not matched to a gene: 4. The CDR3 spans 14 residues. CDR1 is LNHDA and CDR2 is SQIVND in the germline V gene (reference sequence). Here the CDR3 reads CASIGLVNTGELFF. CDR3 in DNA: TGTGCCAGTATCGGACTAGTCAACACCGGGGAGCTGTTTTTT. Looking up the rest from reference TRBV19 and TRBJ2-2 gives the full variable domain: DGGITQSPKYLFRKEGQNVTLSCEQNLNHDAMYWYRQDPGQGLRLIYYSQIVNDFQKGDIAEGYSVSREKKESFPLTVTSAQKNPTAFYLCASIGLVNTGELFFGEGSRLTVL.

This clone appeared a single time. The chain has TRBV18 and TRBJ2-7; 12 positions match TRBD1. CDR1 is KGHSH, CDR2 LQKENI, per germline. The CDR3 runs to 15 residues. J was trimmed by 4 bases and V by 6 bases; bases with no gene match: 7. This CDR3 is CASSLPGQGAYEQYF. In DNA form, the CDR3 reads TGTGCCAGCTCCTTACCGGGACAGGGGGCTTACGAGCAGTACTTC.

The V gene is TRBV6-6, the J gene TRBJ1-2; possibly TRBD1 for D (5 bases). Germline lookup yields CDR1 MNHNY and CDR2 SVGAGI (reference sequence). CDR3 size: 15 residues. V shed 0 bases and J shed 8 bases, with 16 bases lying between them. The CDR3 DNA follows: TGTGCCAGCAGTTACTCCGGCAGGGTCGGGAGCGGCTACACCTTC. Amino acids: CASSYSGRVGSGYTF.

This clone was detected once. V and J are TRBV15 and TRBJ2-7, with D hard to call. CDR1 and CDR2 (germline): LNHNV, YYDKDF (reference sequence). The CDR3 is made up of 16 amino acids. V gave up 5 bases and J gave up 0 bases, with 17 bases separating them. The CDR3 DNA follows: TGTGCCACCAGCCTCCATCTGGCAGCGAGCTCCTACGAGCAGTACTTC. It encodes CATSLHLAASSYEQYF. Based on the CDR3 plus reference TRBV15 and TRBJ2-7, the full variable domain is DAMVIQNPRYQVTQFGKPVTLSCSQTLNHNVMYWYQQKSSQAPKLLFHYYDKDFNNEADTPDNFQSRRPNTSFCFLDIRSPGLGDTAMYLCATSLHLAASSYEQYFGPGTRLTVT.

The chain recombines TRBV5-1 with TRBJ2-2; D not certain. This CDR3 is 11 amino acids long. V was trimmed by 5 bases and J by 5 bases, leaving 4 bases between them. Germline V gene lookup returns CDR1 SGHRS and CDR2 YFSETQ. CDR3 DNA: TGCGCCAGCAGGGAAACCGGGGAGCTGTTTTTT. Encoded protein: CASRETGELFF.

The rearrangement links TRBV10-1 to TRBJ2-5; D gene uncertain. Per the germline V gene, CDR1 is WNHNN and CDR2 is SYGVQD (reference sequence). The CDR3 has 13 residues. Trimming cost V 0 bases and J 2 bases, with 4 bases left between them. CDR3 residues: CASSESRQETQYF. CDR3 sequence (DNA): TGCGCCAGCAGTGAGTCTAGGCAAGAGACCCAGTACTTC.

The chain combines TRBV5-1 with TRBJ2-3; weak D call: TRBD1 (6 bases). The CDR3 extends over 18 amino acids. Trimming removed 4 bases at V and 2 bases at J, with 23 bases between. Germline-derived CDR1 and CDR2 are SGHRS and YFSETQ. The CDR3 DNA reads TGCGCCAGCAGCGCGCACCCCTACAGGGTAGTGTCCACAGATACGCAGTATTTT. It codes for CASSAHPYRVVSTDTQYF.